This TCR beta chain was observed in a study of blood T cells in healthy people across ages. Study conclusions and caveats: Long-lived and aged donors differed, with more naive CD4+ cells and higher diversity in the long-lived. Diversity of TCR beta per million T cells declined in a roughly linear way with age. Investigators viewed diversity estimates from one million T cells as underestimates, the study reported.

A second PCR, run for roughly 7 to 12 cycles, used a sample-barcoded 5' primer plus a J-beta primer mix. TCRdb reprocessed the 5' RACE reads with MiXCR, giving one entry per CDR3 protein. The sample has some 710,000 distinct CDR3 sequences, about half seen once. In regard to this clonotype: No antigen is known for it.

Total RNA was isolated from each sample in quantities of at least 5 micrograms. The receptor was isolated from a man older than 75 in good health. Sequenced: blood.

The chain's CDR3 is CSARETGGDHRYAYF. The DNA of the CDR3 is TGCAGTGCTAGGGAGACAGGGGGCGATCACAGATACGCGTATTTT. V and J are TRBV20-1 and TRBJ2-3; TRBD1 agrees at 10 bases. V gave up 3 bases and J gave up 14 bases; unmatched junction bases: 17. The CDR3 spans 15 residues. Germline CDR1 is DFQATT and CDR2 is SNEGSKA (reference sequence).